This is a list of T cell receptor beta chains from one sample in a study of shared clonotypes between healthy human individuals. Clones were read by immunoSEQ multiplex PCR, and TCRdb kept only the in-frame ones, dropping some. The table records 600,000 to 750,000 clones, about 78% of them present only once. Sequencing was performed on memory CD4+ T cells sorted from blood. The receptor set was obtained from a woman aged 25-40 years in good health. Each CDR3 is given without its conserved first and last residue. Clone size is not always given. Where it is, it says once, few, many or a class for expanded clones.

abundance | v_gene | CDR3aa
. | TRBV6-4 | ASRRQGKGQPQH
many | TRBV9 | ASSVTPEANYGYT
. | TRBV30 | AWSRTGELF
. | TRBV6-5 | ASSYRGGNTEAF
once | TRBV7-2 | ASSLLGAGTYNEQF
. | TRBV28 | ASSFQGRGYNEQF
. | TRBV7-2 | ASSLVVAEYNEQF
few | TRBV15 | ATSKGQLYYEQY
. | TRBV19 | ASSSLAGDNPDTQY
. | TRBV7-8 | ASSSDRDSNQPQH
once | TRBV10-2 | ASSEVGQSYGYT
. | TRBV7-2 | ASSLNTEAF
many | TRBV4-2 | ASSQAGSGSYEQY
many | TRBV2 | ASKGQMNTEAF
. | TRBV6-6 | ASSYSRQGHQPQH
. | TRBV6-4 | ASSASRGDTQY
. | TRBV6-4 | ASSEEAGGSYEQY
. | TRBV5-4 | ASSLGTGGGEKLF
. | TRBV18 | ASSPRQGANLGAF
. | TRBV11-3 | ASSAGFYEQY
few | TRBV19 | ASSPRGLPGELF
. | TRBV10-3 | AISEQGSYEQY
. | TRBV14 | ASSRALNYGYT
. | TRBV20-1 | SASPGVTQY
. | TRBV18 | ASSPFDGRGIGDEQF
. | TRBV5-4 | ASSLAQAGGLATQY
. | TRBV29-1 | SVDRREDTDTQY
. | TRBV7-9 | ASSSLGGLAGVYEQY
. | TRBV5-4 | ASSGIQSSGANVLT
. | TRBV27 | ASSFSGARSEQY
. | TRBV15 | ATRQGAVGYT
. | TRBV27 | ASSLSGYRDWDTEAF
. | TRBV28 | ASSSPGLHSYEQY
many | TRBV9 | ASSVVGGEGYGGELF
. | TRBV30 | ATSGLAGVGITDTQY
. | TRBV9 | ASSVSTSGGSGANVLT
. | TRBV10-2 | ASSLGLRTPNEQF
. | TRBV2 | ASRQGAGETQY
. | TRBV28 | ASRTGSSYEQY
once | TRBV9 | ASSGDSLSYNEQF
once | TRBV5-4 | ASSLVGTRGETQY
. | TRBV7-9 | ASSFEDSSNSPLH